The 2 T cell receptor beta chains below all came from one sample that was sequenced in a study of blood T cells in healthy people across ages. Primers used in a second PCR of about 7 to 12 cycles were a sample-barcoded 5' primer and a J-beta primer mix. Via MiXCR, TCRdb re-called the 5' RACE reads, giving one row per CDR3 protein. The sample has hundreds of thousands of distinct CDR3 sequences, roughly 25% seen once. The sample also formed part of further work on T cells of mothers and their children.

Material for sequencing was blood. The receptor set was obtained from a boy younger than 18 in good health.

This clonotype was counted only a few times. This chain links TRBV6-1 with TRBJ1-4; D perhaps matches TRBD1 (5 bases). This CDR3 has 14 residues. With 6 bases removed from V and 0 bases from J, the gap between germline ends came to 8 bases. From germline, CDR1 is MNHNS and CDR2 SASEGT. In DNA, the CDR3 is TGTGCCAGCAGAGACAGAGCAACTAATGAAAAACTGTTTTTT. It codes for CASRDRATNEKLFF.

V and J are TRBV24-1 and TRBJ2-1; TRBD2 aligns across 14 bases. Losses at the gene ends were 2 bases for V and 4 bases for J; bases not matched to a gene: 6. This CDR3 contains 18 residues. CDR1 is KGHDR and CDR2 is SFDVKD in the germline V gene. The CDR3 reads CATSDSLTSGRVYNEQFF. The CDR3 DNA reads TGTGCCACCAGTGATTCCTTGACTAGCGGGAGGGTTTACAATGAGCAGTTCTTC.